This TCR beta chain was identified during a study of blood T cells in healthy people across ages (dated by TCRdb to about 2015). For context, the study as a whole: In model experiments, template switching captured about one uniquely barcoded TCR beta cDNA molecule for every two T cells. Using deep sequencing normalized with unique cDNA molecular identifiers, the study measured how TCR beta repertoire diversity changes with age. The donors were divided into four age groups: young (average 16 years), middle-aged (about 41), aged (around 67) and long-lived (82). To avoid experimental bias, donors of different ages were distributed randomly across sequencing lanes. For two donors (one aged 18 to 30 and one aged 80 or older), the study analyzed two additional independent replicas of 1 million unique cDNA reads from the same blood draw.

V is pared back by 7 bases and J by 0 bases, with 13 bases lying between the germline termini. Its CDR3 holds 15 amino acids, cysteine through phenylalanine. This entry keeps only the CDR3 DNA: 45 bases, framed from base 1. This clonotype was seen only a few times. Its antigen is still unknown. Base qualities were left out, and no much larger clone turns up one base away. Results the study describes overall, beyond this receptor: As age increased, observed TCR beta diversity per million T cells dropped in a roughly linear way, and a significant reduction was already evident by age around 41. Because donor CMV infection status was unknown, age-related changes in expanded clonotypes were potentially confounded. Estimates of total diversity based on one million sequenced T cells were regarded as lower bounds and as underestimates. Compared with the aged group, the long-lived group had more naive CD4+ T cells, fewer expanded clones and increased TCR diversity, a pattern suggesting age selection. There was a strong correlation between observed TCR beta diversity and the percentage of naive T cells measured by flow cytometry. Bulk unsorted PBMC profiling prevented conclusive comparison of naive and antigen-experienced compartments.

The donors were 40 or so Caucasian individuals from Russia, aged about 6 to 95 years, who were systemically healthy. Each donor gave roughly 9.5 milliliters of peripheral blood, collected into EDTA-treated Vacutainer tubes. Ficoll-Paque density-gradient centrifugation was used to isolate PBMCs, with at least 6.5 million per sample. Total RNA, at least 6 micrograms per sample, was extracted from PBMCs with Trizol reagent. Naive CD45RAhigh/CD27high T cell percentages were measured by flow cytometry on a PBMC aliquot from every donor. Receptor libraries were prepared by 5' RACE. Instrument used: Illumina HiSeq 2500. A second about 7 to 11 cycle PCR used a sample-barcoded 5' primer and a J-beta primer mix. A template-switch 5' adaptor carrying 12 random nucleotides introduced a unique molecular identifier onto each TCR beta cDNA molecule. At least 2.5 million CDR3-containing paired-end reads were obtained from each sample. All of the RNA was converted into first-strand cDNA using the Mint cDNA synthesis kit, with a TRBC-specific oligonucleotide serving as the primer. Following uracil-DNA glycosylase treatment, a first 18-cycle PCR with universal primers M1SS and BC2_uni_R was performed on all cDNA. From the authors' description of their analysis: For normalization, 1 million high-quality reads, each with a distinct molecular identifier, were randomly selected from each sample. Instead of being binned into consensus sequences, reads with shared molecular identifiers were discarded. CDR3 identification, clonotype clustering and error correction used MiTCR with a Q25 quality threshold and the strictest error-elimination algorithm. Lower-bound total TCR beta diversity was estimated with a nonparametric unseen species model using Euler transformation. In TCRdb, the public reads were trimmed at Q25 with fastp and aligned with MiXCR, with productive beta chains retained. Identical CDR3 protein sequences are pooled into one entry, listed with their most common genes and DNA. In this record, the V and J calls reflect TCRdb's handling and not the investigators' own analysis. The sample includes 600,000 or so distinct CDR3 sequences, with 20% to 25% observed a single time. Roughly 3.6% of the sample comes from the top ten.

This clonotype originated in a man in his 70s in good health. Recombination linked TRBV12-3 or TRBV12-4 to TRBJ2-1; tentative D gene TRBD2, with 5 bases matching. Sample: blood. This receptor has the CDR3 CASTPSGSSYNEQFF. In nucleotide form, the sequence is TGTGCCAGCACTCCTTCGGGGAGCTCCTACAATGAGCAGTTCTTC.